This is a list of T cell receptor beta chains from one sample in a study of Epstein–Barr virus B cells in breast cancer. One entry per CDR3 protein, called by TCRdb with MiXCR from the 5' RACE reads. This sample yields 2,000 or so distinct CDR3 sequences, of which approximately 16% are seen a single time; around 30% belongs to the top ten. The antigens of these receptors remain unknown. The sample consisted of tumor-infiltrating lymphocytes expanded in culture. The receptors were sampled from a woman between 40 and 50 years old with triple-negative breast cancer. Each CDR3 is given with its conserved first and last residue. The D gene is left open where the match is weak. Clone size, where shown, is once, few, many, or a class for clones that have expanded.

j_call clone_size d_call cdr3_length v_call cdr3_nt cdr3_aa
TRBJ2-3 NA TRBD2 15 TRBV27 TGTGCCAGCAGTTCCCTCGGACTAGCGGCTGATACGCAGTATTTT CASSSLGLAADTQYF
TRBJ2-3 NA NA 17 TRBV6-2/TRBV6-3 TGTGCCAGCAGTTACCCGAGGGACTTTCTTGAGGGGAATACGCAGTATTTT CASSYPRDFLEGNTQYF
TRBJ2-5 medium-sized TRBD1 16 TRBV2 TGTGCCAGCAGTGAGTTTCGGCAGGGGGCGGGAGAGACCCAGTACTTC CASSEFRQGAGETQYF
TRBJ2-1 medium-sized TRBD2 16 TRBV30 TGTGCCTGGAGTGGTATCCTTTCCGGGACTAGGAATGAGCAGTTCTTC CAWSGILSGTRNEQFF
TRBJ1-3 medium-sized NA 14 TRBV20-1 TGCAGTGCCAAGAACGGGGCTGGTGGAAACACCATATATTTT CSAKNGAGGNTIYF
TRBJ1-1 many NA 16 TRBV18 TGTGCCAGCTCCCGGGCGGGGAACGCGCTGAACACTGAAGCTTTCTTT CASSRAGNALNTEAFF
TRBJ1-1 many NA 13 TRBV19 TGTGCCAGTAGTAATACCAGGGACACTGAAGCTTTCTTT CASSNTRDTEAFF
TRBJ2-7 many TRBD2 21 TRBV2 TGTGCCAGCAGTGAAGCGCCCCAGGGAGCGGGGGGGCCGCCAAACTCCTACGAGCAGTACTTC CASSEAPQGAGGPPNSYEQYF
TRBJ2-5 many NA 15 TRBV6-2/TRBV6-3 TGTGCCAGCAGTTATCCGGGACGTAGGCGGGAGACCCAGTACTTC CASSYPGRRRETQYF
TRBJ1-5 medium-sized NA 13 TRBV12-3/TRBV12-4 TGTGCCAGCAGTAACCGGGGAGAACAGCCCCAGCATTTT CASSNRGEQPQHF
TRBJ2-7 many NA 11 TRBV20-1 TGCAGTACCGGGACAAACTCCGAGCAGTACTTC CSTGTNSEQYF
TRBJ2-5 medium-sized NA 14 TRBV12-3/TRBV12-4 TGTGCCAGCAGTTTAACTCTAGCCCCGGAGACCCAGTACTTC CASSLTLAPETQYF
TRBJ1-1 medium-sized NA 13 TRBV7-7 TGTGCTAGCAGCCTGTCCTTGAACACTGAAGCTTTCTTT CASSLSLNTEAFF
TRBJ1-1 many NA 13 TRBV30 TGTGCCTGGAGTCCAGGAGGTAACACTGAAGCTTTCTTT CAWSPGGNTEAFF
TRBJ1-2 medium-sized TRBD1 15 TRBV5-1 TGCGCCAGCAGCCTGGCCGGGACAGGGGGCGAAGGCTACACCTTC CASSLAGTGGEGYTF
TRBJ1-1 medium-sized TRBD1 18 TRBV2 TGTGCCAGCAGTGCCCTCACAGGGGGGGTGGAGGTGAACACTGAAGCTTTCTTT CASSALTGGVEVNTEAFF
TRBJ2-7 many NA 12 TRBV27 TGTGCCTCCAGAGATAGCTCCTACGAGCAGTACTTC CASRDSSYEQYF
TRBJ1-1 NA TRBD1 13 TRBV12-3/TRBV12-4 TGTGCCAGCAGTAGGGGACAGCAGGCTGAAGCTTTCTTT CASSRGQQAEAFF
TRBJ1-1 medium-sized NA 13 TRBV5-6 TGTGCCAGCAGCTTCGGCCCGGTGGGAAAAGCTTTCTTT CASSFGPVGKAFF
TRBJ1-5 NA NA 14 TRBV4-1 TGCGGCAGCAGCCCCCCCAGTATGAATCAGCCCCAGCATTTT CGSSPPSMNQPQHF
TRBJ2-3 few NA 15 TRBV5-6 TGTGCCAGCAGCGACGGGCACGGGGGGCCGGATACGCAGTATTTT CASSDGHGGPDTQYF
TRBJ2-7 NA NA 13 TRBV21-1 TGTGCCAGCCTCAAGACAGGGCCCTACGAGCAGTACTTC CASLKTGPYEQYF
TRBJ2-7 few TRBD2 14 TRBV12-3/TRBV12-4 TGTGCCAGCAGTCTATTAGCGGGAGAGTACGAGCAGTACTTC CASSLLAGEYEQYF
TRBJ2-2 few TRBD2 16 TRBV7-8 TGTGCCAGCAGCCTCCTGACTAGCGGGAGAACCGGGGAGCTGTTTTTT CASSLLTSGRTGELFF
TRBJ2-7 few TRBD1 16 TRBV4-3 TGCGCCAGCAGCCATGCTACCGGGACAGGGGGCAACGAGCAGTACTTC CASSHATGTGGNEQYF
TRBJ2-1 medium-sized TRBD2 13 TRBV9 TGTGCCAGCTGTAGCGGGAGTCAAAATGAGCAGTTCTTC CASCSGSQNEQFF
TRBJ2-7 many TRBD2 15 TRBV6-1 TGTGCCAGCAGTGAAGAAATAGCGGGGTCATACGAGCAGTACTTC CASSEEIAGSYEQYF
TRBJ2-1 NA NA 14 TRBV19 TGTGCCAGTAGCCCAAGGAGCTCCTACAATGAGCAGTTCTTC CASSPRSSYNEQFF
TRBJ1-1 medium-sized NA 15 TRBV12-5 TGTGCTAGTGGTTTGGTAGTAGGGCCGGGGACTGAAGCTTTCTTT CASGLVVGPGTEAFF
TRBJ1-1 NA NA 13 TRBV18 TGTGCCAGCAAGGGGGGGATGAACACTGAAGCTTTCTTT CASKGGMNTEAFF
TRBJ2-2 large NA 16 TRBV27 TGTGCCAGCACCTCAAGGGACAAGCTCATCACCGGGGAGCTGTTTTTT CASTSRDKLITGELFF
TRBJ2-5 many NA 12 TRBV12-3/TRBV12-4 TGTGCCAGCAGATTCTCCACAGAGACCCAGTACTTC CASRFSTETQYF
TRBJ2-7 few NA 14 TRBV6-5 TGTGCCAGCAGTTACGGGGGAGACTACTACGAGCAGTACTTC CASSYGGDYYEQYF
TRBJ2-5 medium-sized NA 13 TRBV2 TGTGCCAGCAGTGATTCAGAGTTGGAGACCCAGTACTTC CASSDSELETQYF
TRBJ1-1 large NA 14 TRBV5-5 TGTGCCAGCAGCTTGGGACCCGGAGGGACTGAAGCTTTCTTT CASSLGPGGTEAFF
TRBJ2-2 few TRBD2 17 TRBV4-2 TGTGCCAGCAGCCAACTAGCGGAGGGACGTAGCACCGGGGAGCTGTTTTTT CASSQLAEGRSTGELFF
TRBJ1-1 NA NA 14 TRBV3-1 TGTGCCAGCAGCCTTGGACTCTCGAACACTGAAGCTTTCTTT CASSLGLSNTEAFF
TRBJ2-3 NA TRBD2 18 TRBV7-2 TGTGCCAGCAGCTCCAGGGGACTAGCGGGGGGGATCACAGATACGCAGTATTTT CASSSRGLAGGITDTQYF
TRBJ2-3 few NA 12 TRBV30 TGTGCCGTGGGGATTTACACAGATACGCAGTATTTT CAVGIYTDTQYF
TRBJ1-6 medium-sized TRBD1 13 TRBV20-1 TGCAGTGCAACAGGGGGGGTTAATTCACCCCTCCACTTT CSATGGVNSPLHF